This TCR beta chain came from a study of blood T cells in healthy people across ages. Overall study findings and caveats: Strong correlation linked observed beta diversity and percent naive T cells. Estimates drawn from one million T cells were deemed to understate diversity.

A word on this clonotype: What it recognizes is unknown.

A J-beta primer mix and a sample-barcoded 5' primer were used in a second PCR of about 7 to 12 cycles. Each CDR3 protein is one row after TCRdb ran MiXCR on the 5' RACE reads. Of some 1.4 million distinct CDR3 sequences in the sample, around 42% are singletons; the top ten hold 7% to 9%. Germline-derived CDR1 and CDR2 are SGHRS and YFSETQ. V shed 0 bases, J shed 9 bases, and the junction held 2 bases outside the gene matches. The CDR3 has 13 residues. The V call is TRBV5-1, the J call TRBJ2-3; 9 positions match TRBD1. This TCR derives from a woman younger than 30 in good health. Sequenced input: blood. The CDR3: CASSLGTGVTQYF. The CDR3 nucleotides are TGCGCCAGCAGCTTGGGGACAGGGGTAACGCAGTATTTT. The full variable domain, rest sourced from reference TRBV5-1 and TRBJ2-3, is KAGVTQTPRYLIKTRGQQVTLSCSPISGHRSVSWYQQTPGQGLQFLFEYFSETQRNKGNFPGRFSGRQFSNSRSEMNVSTLELGDSALYLCASSLGTGVTQYFGPGTRLTVL.